A single sample gave rise to the 20 T cell receptor beta chains below, sequenced in a study of blood T cell repertoires in COVID-19 (dated by TCRdb to 2020 to 2022). Receptor amplification or capture employed the immunoSEQ multiplex PCR assay. TCRdb mirrors the immuneACCESS table, restricted to in-frame sequences. Some clones are absent from its copies; in checked studies, under half trace to an unresolved V gene, and the reason for the others is unknown. The sample includes 95,000 to 100,000 clones, with approximately 92% observed a single time. The top ten constitute about 5.7% of the sample. The sample taken for sequencing was peripheral blood. The receptors were gathered from a man between 50 and 59 years old with active COVID-19.

The rearrangement links TRBV9 to TRBJ2-3, with unresolved D. In germline, CDR1 is SGDLS, CDR2 YYNGEE. V was cut by 0 bases and J by 1 base, with 9 bases left in between. The CDR3 is made up of 15 amino acids. The DNA of the CDR3 is TGTGCCAGCAGCGTAGCTATATTTGGCACAGATACGCAGTATTTT. It codes for CASSVAIFGTDTQYF.

The CDR3: CASSQLAGPTDGYTF. CDR3 nucleotides: TGCGCCAGCAGCCAACTTGCGGGACCCACAGATGGCTACACCTTC. V and J are TRBV4-1 and TRBJ1-2, with a tentative D call TRBD1 (5 bases). The CDR3 contains 15 residues. The V end lost 2 bases, the J end lost 6 bases, and 16 bases lay between the germline ends. CDR1 and CDR2 from the germline V gene are MGHRA and YSYEKL.

This clone was seen just once. J is TRBJ2-1 and V is TRBV7-9; 9 nucleotides align to TRBD2. The V gene end was trimmed by 5 bases and the J gene end by 5 bases; junction bases not matched to a gene: 4. Looked up from germline, CDR1 is SEHNR and CDR2 is FQNEAQ (reference sequence). The CDR3 extends over 14 amino acids. The CDR3 here is CASSLLAGNNEQFF. CDR3 nucleotides: TGTGCCAGCAGCCTCCTAGCGGGGAACAATGAGCAGTTCTTC.

The J gene is TRBJ2-3, the V gene TRBV11-2; D not resolved. The germline V gene encodes CDR1 SGHAT and CDR2 FQNNGV. The V end lost 0 bases, the J end lost 6 bases, and 7 bases lay between the germline ends. CDR3 length: 13 amino acids. This CDR3 reads CASSLDLRDTQYF. The CDR3 DNA reads TGTGCCAGCAGCTTAGATCTCAGGGATACGCAGTATTTT.

This clone was counted once. The V and J genes are TRBV29-1 and TRBJ1-1, with TRBD1 matching over 10 bases. Germline values: CDR1 SQVTM, CDR2 ANQGSEA. The J segment lost 3 bases and the V segment lost 4 bases, leaving 5 bases of the junction unmatched. CDR3 length: 14 amino acids. Here the CDR3 DNA reads TGCAGCGTTGGAGATGACAGGGGGCACACTGAAGCTTTCTTT. This sequence encodes CSVGDDRGHTEAFF.

This clone was picked up one time. The rearrangement links TRBV18 to TRBJ1-4, with a weak D call TRBD1 (5 bases). CDR3 length: 14 amino acids. V gave up 5 bases and J gave up 0 bases, with 7 bases separating them. CDR1 and CDR2 from the germline V gene are KGHSH and LQKENI. The CDR3 sequence is CASSIGATNEKLFF. The CDR3, as DNA: TGTGCCAGCTCAATAGGGGCAACTAATGAAAAACTGTTTTTT.

The chain is built from TRBV28 and TRBJ2-7; 7 bases align to TRBD2. The CDR3 spans 15 residues. Trimming at V came to 5 bases and at J to 3 bases, leaving 10 bases not matched to a gene. The germline V gene has CDR1 MDHEN and CDR2 SYDVKM. CDR3 region: CASSTPAGPLYEQYF. The CDR3 DNA reads as TGTGCCAGCAGTACCCCAGCGGGACCGCTCTACGAGCAGTACTTC.

This clone was counted a few times. This rearrangement joins TRBV7-9 to TRBJ1-3, with 7 bases matching TRBD1. This CDR3 is built from 16 residues. Germline-derived CDR1 and CDR2 are SEHNR and FQNEAQ (reference sequence). After removal of 5 bases from V and 2 bases from J, the junction contained 9 bases not matched to a gene. The CDR3 reads CASSPDRRATGNTIYF. CDR3 coding DNA: TGTGCCAGCAGCCCGGACAGGAGAGCTACTGGAAACACCATATATTTT.

The V call is TRBV19, the J call TRBJ2-6, with TRBD1 identical over 8 bases. The CDR3 has 18 amino acids. Germline CDR1 and CDR2: LNHDA and SQIVND (reference sequence). V trimming: 7 bases; J trimming: 0 bases; junction bases outside the gene matches: 11. This CDR3 reads CASTLDRAKISGANVLTF. In nucleotides, the CDR3 is TGTGCCAGTACCTTGGACAGGGCAAAAATCTCTGGGGCCAACGTCCTGACTTTC. Drawing the rest from reference TRBV19 and TRBJ2-6, the complete variable domain is DGGITQSPKYLFRKEGQNVTLSCEQNLNHDAMYWYRQDPGQGLRLIYYSQIVNDFQKGDIAEGYSVSREKKESFPLTVTSAQKNPTAFYLCASTLDRAKISGANVLTFGAGSRLTVL.

The rearrangement links TRBV19 to TRBJ2-3; D gene unclear. The V end was cut by 3 bases, the J end by 6 bases, with 10 bases between. Germline CDR1 is LNHDA and CDR2 is SQIVND (reference sequence). The CDR3 runs 13 residues. DNA of the CDR3: TGTGCCAGTAGTATGTCGATGGGCGATACGCAGTATTTT. This translates into CASSMSMGDTQYF.

This rearrangement joins TRBV6-5 to TRBJ1-2; TRBD1 is a possible D gene (6 bases). Germline CDR1 is MNHEY and CDR2 is SVGAGI. The CDR3 loop spans 14 amino acids. Trimming took off 6 bases at V and 5 bases at J, with 16 bases between the two ends. This CDR3 is CASSRNRAGYGYTF. The CDR3 nucleotides are TGTGCCAGCAGCAGAAACAGGGCCGGGTATGGCTACACCTTC.

This sequence joins TRBV7-9 and TRBJ1-1, with TRBD1 as a possible D gene (6 bases). The germline CDR1 and CDR2 sequences are SEHNR and FQNEAQ (reference sequence). Trimming took off 3 bases at V and 2 bases at J, with 10 bases between the two ends. The CDR3 runs to 14 residues. The CDR3 DNA follows: TGTGCCAGCAGCTTCGGGGGGCCAAACACTGAAGCTTTCTTT. The encoded protein is CASSFGGPNTEAFF.

The DNA of the CDR3 is TGTGCCAGCAGGCAGGGGAACTATGGCTACACCTTC. Translating it yields CASRQGNYGYTF. V and J are TRBV2 and TRBJ1-2, with D tentatively TRBD1 (6 bases). The CDR3 spans 12 residues. V was clipped by 6 bases and J by 2 bases, with 7 bases between them. The germline CDR1 and CDR2 sequences are SNHLY and FYNNEI.

The gene calls are TRBV6-1 and TRBJ2-6, with D possibly being TRBD1 (6 bases). CDR3 length equals 18 residues. The V end lost 4 bases, the J end lost 3 bases, and 19 bases lay between the germline ends. Germline V gene lookup returns CDR1 MNHNS and CDR2 SASEGT. The CDR3 loop reads CASSARGMLIFGANVLTF. CDR3 nucleotide sequence: TGTGCCAGCAGTGCCAGGGGAATGCTAATCTTTGGGGCCAACGTCCTGACTTTC.

This chain connects TRBV10-3 to TRBJ2-5, with 9 bases aligning to TRBD2. Trimming took 4 bases from V and 3 from J; bases not matched to a gene: 12. This CDR3 contains 17 residues. The germline V gene encodes CDR1 ENHRY and CDR2 SYGVKD. CDR3 in amino acids: CAISAGGSGSREETQYF. The DNA for the CDR3 is TGTGCCATCAGTGCGGGGGGTAGCGGGAGCCGAGAAGAGACCCAGTACTTC.

The CDR3 loop is CASSVGVHEQRGGANVLTF. The CDR3 nucleotides are TGTGCCAGCAGCGTAGGGGTACACGAACAACGAGGAGGGGCCAACGTCCTGACTTTC. V and J are TRBV9 and TRBJ2-6; D is unclear. V gave up 0 bases and J gave up 4 bases, with 20 bases separating them. Germline loops: CDR1 SGDLS, CDR2 YYNGEE. The CDR3 runs 19 residues. Full variable domain (missing parts from reference TRBV9 and TRBJ2-6): DSGVTQTPKHLITATGQRVTLRCSPRSGDLSVYWYQQSLDQGLQFLIQYYNGEERAKGNILERFSAQQFPDLHSELNLSSLELGDSALYFCASSVGVHEQRGGANVLTFGAGSRLTVL.

Only one count was recorded for this clone. The chain joins TRBV28 to TRBJ2-7; 9 bases are shared with TRBD2. With V trimmed by 2 bases and J by 4 bases, 9 bases remained unmatched. Germline loops: CDR1 MDHEN, CDR2 SYDVKM. CDR3 length equals 16 residues. The CDR3 DNA sequence: TGTGCCAGCAGTTTAGGGCTGACTAGCGGAACGTACGAGCAGTACTTC. Translated: CASSLGLTSGTYEQYF.

This rearrangement joins TRBV29-1 to TRBJ2-5; 8 positions match TRBD2. CDR3 length: 11 amino acids. V dropped 6 bases and J dropped 4; count of bases not matched to a gene: 1. Germline CDR1 and CDR2: SQVTM and ANQGSEA. This chain's CDR3 is CSVLAGETQYF. CDR3 nucleotide sequence: TGCAGCGTCCTAGCGGGAGAGACCCAGTACTTC.

This rearrangement joins TRBV6-6 to TRBJ1-4; tentatively, D is TRBD1 (5 bases). Trimming stripped 0 bases from V and 4 bases from J, with 12 bases between. The germline gives CDR1 MNHNY, CDR2 SVGAGI (reference sequence). The CDR3 runs to 16 residues. CDR3 sequence (DNA): TGTGCCAGCAGTTACTCGATGGGGCAGTTTAATGAAAAACTGTTTTTT. This codes for CASSYSMGQFNEKLFF.

This chain links TRBV24-1 with TRBJ2-2; the match to TRBD2 covers 10 bases. The CDR3 has 18 amino acids. Germline trimming cut 3 bases from V and 1 base from J; bases unmatched to any gene: 7. Germline lookup yields CDR1 KGHDR and CDR2 SFDVKD. The DNA for the CDR3 is TGTGCCACCAGTGATGCCATAATAGCGGGAGGGAACACCGGGGAGCTGTTTTTT. Translating gives CATSDAIIAGGNTGELFF.